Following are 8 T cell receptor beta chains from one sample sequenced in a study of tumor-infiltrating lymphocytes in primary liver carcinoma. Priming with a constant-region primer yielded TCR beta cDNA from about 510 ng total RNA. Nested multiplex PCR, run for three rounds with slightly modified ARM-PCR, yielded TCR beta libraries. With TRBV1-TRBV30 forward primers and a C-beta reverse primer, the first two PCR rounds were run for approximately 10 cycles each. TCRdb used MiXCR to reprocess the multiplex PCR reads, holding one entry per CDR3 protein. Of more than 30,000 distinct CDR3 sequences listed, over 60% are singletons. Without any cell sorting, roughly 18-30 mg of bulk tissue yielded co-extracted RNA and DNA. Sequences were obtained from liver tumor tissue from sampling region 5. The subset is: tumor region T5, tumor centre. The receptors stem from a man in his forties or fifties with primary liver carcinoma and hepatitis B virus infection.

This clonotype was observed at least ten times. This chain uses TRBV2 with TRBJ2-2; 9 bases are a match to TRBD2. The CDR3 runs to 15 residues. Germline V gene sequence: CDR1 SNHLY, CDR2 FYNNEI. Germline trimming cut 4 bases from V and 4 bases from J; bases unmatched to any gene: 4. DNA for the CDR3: TGTGCCAGCAGTGTCGCTAGCGGGGTCACCGGGGAGCTGTTTTTT. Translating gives CASSVASGVTGELFF.

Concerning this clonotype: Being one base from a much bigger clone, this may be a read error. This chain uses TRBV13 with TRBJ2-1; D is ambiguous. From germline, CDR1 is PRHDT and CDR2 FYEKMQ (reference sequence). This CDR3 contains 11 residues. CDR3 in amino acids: CVSSLINEQFF. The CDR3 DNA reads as TGTGTCAGCAGCTTAATAAATGAGCAGTTCTTC.

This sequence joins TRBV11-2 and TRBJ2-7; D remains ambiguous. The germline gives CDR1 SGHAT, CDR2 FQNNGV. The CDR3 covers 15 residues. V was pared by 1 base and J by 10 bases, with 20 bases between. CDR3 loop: CASSLGGAYSYGQYF. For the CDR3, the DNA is TGTGCCAGCAGCTTAGGCGGAGCGTATTCCTACGGTCAGTACTTC.

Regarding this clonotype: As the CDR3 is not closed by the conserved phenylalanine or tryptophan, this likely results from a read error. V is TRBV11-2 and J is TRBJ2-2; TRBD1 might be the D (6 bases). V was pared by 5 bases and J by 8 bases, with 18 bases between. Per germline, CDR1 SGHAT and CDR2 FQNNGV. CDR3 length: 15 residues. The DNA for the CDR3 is TGTGCCAGCAGCCTGAACAGGGCCGCCACAGGGGAGCTGTTTTTA. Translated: CASSLNRAATGELFL.

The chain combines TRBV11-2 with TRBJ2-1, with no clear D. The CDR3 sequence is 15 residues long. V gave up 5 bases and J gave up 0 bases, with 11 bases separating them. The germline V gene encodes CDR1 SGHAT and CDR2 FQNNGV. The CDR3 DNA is TGTGCCAGCAGCGCAATCCTAAGCTCCTACAATGAGCAGTTCTTC. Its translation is CASSAILSSYNEQFF.

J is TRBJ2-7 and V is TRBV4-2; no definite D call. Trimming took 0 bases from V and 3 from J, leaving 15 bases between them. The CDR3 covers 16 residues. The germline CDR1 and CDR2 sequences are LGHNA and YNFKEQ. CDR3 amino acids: CASSQDEHTKFYEQYF. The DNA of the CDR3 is TGTGCCAGCAGCCAAGACGAACATACGAAATTCTACGAGCAGTACTTC.

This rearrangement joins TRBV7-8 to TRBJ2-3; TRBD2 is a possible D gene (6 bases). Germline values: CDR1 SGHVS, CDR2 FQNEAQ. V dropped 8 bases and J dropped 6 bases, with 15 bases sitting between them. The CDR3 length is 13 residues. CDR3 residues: CASWRVGEDTQYF. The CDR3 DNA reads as TGTGCCAGCTGGAGGGTGGGTGAGGATACGCAGTATTTT. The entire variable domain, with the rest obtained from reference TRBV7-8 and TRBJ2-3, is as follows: GAGVSQSPRYKVAKRGQDVALRCDPISGHVSLFWYQQALGQGPEFLTYFQNEAQLDKSGLPSDRFFAERPEGSVSTLKIQRTQQEDSAVYLCASWRVGEDTQYFGPGTRLTVL.

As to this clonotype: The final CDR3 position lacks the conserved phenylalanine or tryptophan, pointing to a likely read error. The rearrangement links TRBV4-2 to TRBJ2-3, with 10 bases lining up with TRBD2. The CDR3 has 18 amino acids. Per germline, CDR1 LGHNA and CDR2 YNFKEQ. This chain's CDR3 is CTSSQVALLAGATDTQYT. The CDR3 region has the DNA TGTACCAGCAGCCAAGTGGCGCTTCTAGCGGGAGCGACAGATACGCAGTATACT.